This TCR beta chain is drawn from a study of cytomegalovirus exposure and HLA in healthy donors. The V and J ends lost 3 bases and 1 base respectively, with 9 bases between them. This CDR3 contains 15 residues. CDR1 and CDR2 (germline): WNHNN, SYGVQD (reference sequence). Primers for the PCR totalled 60 Vbeta and 13 Jbeta. TCRdb's table, derived via immunoSEQ multiplex PCR, lists solely in-frame clones and lacks some. This table has 240,000 or so clones, over 70% appearing once. The sequenced sample consisted of PBMCs. V usage is TRBV10-1 and J usage is TRBJ2-2; maybe TRBD1 (6 bases). The receptor was derived from an older woman in good health and CMV-seropositive. CDR3 in amino acids: CASSESQGNTGELFF. As DNA, the CDR3 is TGCGCCAGCAGTGAATCACAGGGGAACACCGGGGAGCTGTTTTTT.